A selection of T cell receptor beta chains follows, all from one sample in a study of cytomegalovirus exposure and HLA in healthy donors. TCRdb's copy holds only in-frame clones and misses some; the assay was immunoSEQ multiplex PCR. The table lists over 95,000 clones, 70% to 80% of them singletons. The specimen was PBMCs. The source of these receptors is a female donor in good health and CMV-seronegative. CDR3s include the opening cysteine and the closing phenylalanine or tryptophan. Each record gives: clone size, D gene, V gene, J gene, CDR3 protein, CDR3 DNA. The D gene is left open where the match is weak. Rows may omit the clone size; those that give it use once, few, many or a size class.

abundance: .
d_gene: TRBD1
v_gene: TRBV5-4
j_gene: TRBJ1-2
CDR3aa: CASSLRQGYGYTF
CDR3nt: TGTGCCAGCAGCTTAAGACAGGGCTATGGCTACACCTTC

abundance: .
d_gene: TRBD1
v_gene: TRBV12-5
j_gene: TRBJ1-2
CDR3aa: CASGRGQGAGGYTF
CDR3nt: TGTGCTAGTGGTCGGGGACAGGGGGCAGGTGGCTACACCTTC

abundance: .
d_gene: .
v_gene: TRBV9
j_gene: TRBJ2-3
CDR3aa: CASSVALASADTQYF
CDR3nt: TGTGCCAGCAGCGTGGCCCTAGCGTCGGCAGATACGCAGTATTTT

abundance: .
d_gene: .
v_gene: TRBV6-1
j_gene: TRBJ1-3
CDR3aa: CASSGQAREIF
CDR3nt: TGTGCCAGCAGTGGACAGGCCAGGGAGATTTTT

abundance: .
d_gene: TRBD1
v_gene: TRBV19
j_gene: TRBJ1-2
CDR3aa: CASSTNRQGLNYGYTF
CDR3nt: TGTGCCAGTAGTACCAATCGACAGGGGCTCAACTATGGCTACACCTTC

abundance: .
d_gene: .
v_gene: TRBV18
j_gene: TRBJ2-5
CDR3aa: CASSPQETQYF
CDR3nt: TGTGCCAGCTCGCCCCAGGAGACCCAGTACTTC

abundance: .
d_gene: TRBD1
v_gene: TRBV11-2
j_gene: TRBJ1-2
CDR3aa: CASSEGQNYGYTF
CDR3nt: TGTGCCAGCAGCGAGGGACAGAACTATGGCTACACCTTC

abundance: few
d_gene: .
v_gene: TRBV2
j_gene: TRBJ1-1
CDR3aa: CASSVRVNTEAFF
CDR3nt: TGTGCCAGCAGTGTTCGGGTGAACACTGAAGCTTTCTTT

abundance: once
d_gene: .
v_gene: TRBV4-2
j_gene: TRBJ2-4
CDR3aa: CASSPRARGNIQYF
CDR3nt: TGTGCCAGCAGCCCTCGGGCTAGAGGGAACATTCAGTACTTC

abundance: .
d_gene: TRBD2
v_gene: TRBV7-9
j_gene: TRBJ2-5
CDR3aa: CASSPREGGRRGETQYF
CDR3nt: TGTGCCAGCAGCCCCCGTGAGGGAGGGCGTCGGGGGGAGACCCAGTACTTC

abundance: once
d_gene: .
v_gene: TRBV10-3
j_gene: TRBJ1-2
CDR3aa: CAISESPGSNYGYTF
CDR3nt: TGTGCCATCAGTGAGTCCCCAGGCTCTAACTATGGCTACACCTTC

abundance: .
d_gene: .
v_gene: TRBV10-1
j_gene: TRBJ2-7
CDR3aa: CASSRRGFAYEQYF
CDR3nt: TGCGCCAGCAGCAGAAGGGGGTTTGCCTACGAGCAGTACTTC

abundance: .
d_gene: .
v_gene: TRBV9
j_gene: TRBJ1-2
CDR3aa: CASSPYAPNPYGYTF
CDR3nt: TGTGCCAGCAGCCCCTACGCCCCAAACCCGTATGGCTACACCTTC

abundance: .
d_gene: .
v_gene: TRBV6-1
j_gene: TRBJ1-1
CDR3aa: CASRSRQGMNTEAFF
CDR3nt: TGTGCCAGCCGCTCGAGGCAGGGCATGAACACTGAAGCTTTCTTT

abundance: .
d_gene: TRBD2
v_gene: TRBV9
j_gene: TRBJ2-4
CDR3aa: CASSGVGGGGGAKNIQYF
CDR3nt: TGTGCCAGCAGCGGGGTCGGGGGCGGCGGGGGGGCCAAAAACATTCAGTACTTC

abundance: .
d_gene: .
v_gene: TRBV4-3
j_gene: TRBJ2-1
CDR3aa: CASSQDRRYQRQFF
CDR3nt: TGCGCCAGCAGCCAAGATCGCCGATATCAGCGGCAGTTCTTC

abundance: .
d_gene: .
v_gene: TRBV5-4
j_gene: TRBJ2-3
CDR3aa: CASSPRFAGTDTQYF
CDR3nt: TGTGCCAGCAGCCCCCGTTTTGCGGGCACAGATACGCAGTATTTT

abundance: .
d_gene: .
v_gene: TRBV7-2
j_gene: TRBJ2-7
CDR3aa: CASTYGSHEQYF
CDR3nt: TGTGCCAGCACCTACGGGAGCCACGAGCAGTACTTC

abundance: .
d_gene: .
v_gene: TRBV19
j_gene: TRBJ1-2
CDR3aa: CASSIDTTPSAGYTF
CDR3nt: TGTGCCAGTAGTATAGATACCACCCCGTCAGCGGGCTACACCTTC

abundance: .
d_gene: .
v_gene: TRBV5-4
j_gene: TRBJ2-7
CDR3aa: CASSYGSRGNEQYF
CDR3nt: TGTGCCAGCAGCTACGGTAGTCGGGGGAACGAGCAGTACTTC

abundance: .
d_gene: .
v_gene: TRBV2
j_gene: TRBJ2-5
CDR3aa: CASRQRERETQYF
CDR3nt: TGTGCCAGCAGGCAGAGGGAGAGGGAGACCCAGTACTTC

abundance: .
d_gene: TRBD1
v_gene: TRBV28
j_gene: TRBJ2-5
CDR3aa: CASSLGVTGDQETQYF
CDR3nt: TGTGCCAGCAGTTTAGGCGTTACAGGGGACCAAGAGACCCAGTACTTC

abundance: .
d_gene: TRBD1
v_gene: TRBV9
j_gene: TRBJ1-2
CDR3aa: CASNRDSPNYGYTF
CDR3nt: TGTGCCAGCAATAGGGACAGTCCTAACTATGGCTACACCTTC

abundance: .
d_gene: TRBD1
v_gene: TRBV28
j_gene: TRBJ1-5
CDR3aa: CASSLSQGAINQPQHF
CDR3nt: TGTGCCAGCAGTTTATCCCAGGGGGCGATCAATCAGCCCCAGCATTTT

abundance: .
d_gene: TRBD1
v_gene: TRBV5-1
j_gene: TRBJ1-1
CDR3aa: CASRLYRGDTAFF
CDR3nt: TGCGCCAGCAGACTCTACAGGGGTGACACGGCTTTCTTT

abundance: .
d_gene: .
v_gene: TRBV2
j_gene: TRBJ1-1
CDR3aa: CASRRGGTEAFF
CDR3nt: TGTGCCAGCAGGCGCGGGGGGACTGAAGCTTTCTTT

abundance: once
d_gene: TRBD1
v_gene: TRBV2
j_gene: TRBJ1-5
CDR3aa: CASQTGGGNQPQHF
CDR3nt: TGTGCCAGCCAGACAGGGGGAGGCAATCAGCCCCAGCATTTT

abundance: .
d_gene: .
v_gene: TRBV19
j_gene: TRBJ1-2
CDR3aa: CASSMGISNYGYTF
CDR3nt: TGTGCCAGTAGTATGGGCATTTCTAACTATGGCTACACCTTC

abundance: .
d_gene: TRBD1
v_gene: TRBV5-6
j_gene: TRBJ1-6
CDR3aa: CASSFTGTASNSPLHF
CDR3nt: TGTGCCAGCAGCTTTACCGGGACAGCGTCTAATTCACCCCTCCACTTT

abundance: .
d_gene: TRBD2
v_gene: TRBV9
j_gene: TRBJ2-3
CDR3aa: CASSVEERGGPSTDTQYF
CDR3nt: TGTGCCAGCAGCGTAGAGGAGCGGGGGGGCCCTAGCACAGATACGCAGTATTTT

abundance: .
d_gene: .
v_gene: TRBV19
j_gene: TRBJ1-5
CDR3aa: CASTRQGSNQPQHF
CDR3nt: TGTGCCAGTACTCGGCAGGGTAGCAATCAGCCCCAGCATTTT

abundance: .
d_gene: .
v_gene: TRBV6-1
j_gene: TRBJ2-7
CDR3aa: CASSESRDRAYEQYF
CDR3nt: TGTGCCAGCAGTGAAAGTCGGGATAGGGCCTACGAGCAGTACTTC

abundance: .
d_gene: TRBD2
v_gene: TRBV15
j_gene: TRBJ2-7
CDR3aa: CATSGTSGRYEQYF
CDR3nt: TGTGCCACCAGCGGGACTAGCGGGAGATACGAGCAGTACTTC

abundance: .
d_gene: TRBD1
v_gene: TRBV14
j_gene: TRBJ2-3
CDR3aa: CASSPGQGRISDTQYF
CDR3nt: TGTGCCAGCAGCCCGGGACAGGGGCGTATTTCAGATACGCAGTATTTT

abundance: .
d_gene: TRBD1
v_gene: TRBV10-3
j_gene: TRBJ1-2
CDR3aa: CAISESGTALYGYTF
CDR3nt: TGTGCCATCAGTGAGTCCGGGACAGCCCTCTATGGCTACACCTTC

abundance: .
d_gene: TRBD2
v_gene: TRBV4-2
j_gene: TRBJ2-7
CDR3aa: CASSLTSGGTYEQYF
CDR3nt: TGTGCCAGCAGCCTGACTAGCGGGGGTACCTACGAGCAGTACTTC

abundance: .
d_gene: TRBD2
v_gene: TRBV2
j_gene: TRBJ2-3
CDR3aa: CASSEGGKADTQYF
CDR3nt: TGTGCCAGCAGTGAGGGGGGGAAGGCCGATACGCAGTATTTT

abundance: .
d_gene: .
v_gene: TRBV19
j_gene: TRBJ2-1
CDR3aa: CASSEGLNSYNEQFF
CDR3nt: TGTGCCAGTAGTGAGGGACTCAACTCCTACAATGAGCAGTTCTTC

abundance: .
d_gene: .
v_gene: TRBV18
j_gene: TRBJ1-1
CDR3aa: CASSPLRVGQGMNTEAFF
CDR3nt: TGTGCCAGCTCACCCCTAAGAGTCGGGCAGGGCATGAACACTGAAGCTTTCTTT

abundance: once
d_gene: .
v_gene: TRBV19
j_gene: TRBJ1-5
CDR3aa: CASSSETGSNQPQHF
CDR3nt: TGTGCCAGTAGTTCCGAGACAGGCTCCAATCAGCCCCAGCATTTT

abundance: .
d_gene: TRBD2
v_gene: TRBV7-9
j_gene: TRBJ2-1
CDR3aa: CASSLLPGEGGDEQFF
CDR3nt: TGTGCCAGCAGCCTATTACCGGGGGAGGGAGGGGATGAGCAGTTCTTC